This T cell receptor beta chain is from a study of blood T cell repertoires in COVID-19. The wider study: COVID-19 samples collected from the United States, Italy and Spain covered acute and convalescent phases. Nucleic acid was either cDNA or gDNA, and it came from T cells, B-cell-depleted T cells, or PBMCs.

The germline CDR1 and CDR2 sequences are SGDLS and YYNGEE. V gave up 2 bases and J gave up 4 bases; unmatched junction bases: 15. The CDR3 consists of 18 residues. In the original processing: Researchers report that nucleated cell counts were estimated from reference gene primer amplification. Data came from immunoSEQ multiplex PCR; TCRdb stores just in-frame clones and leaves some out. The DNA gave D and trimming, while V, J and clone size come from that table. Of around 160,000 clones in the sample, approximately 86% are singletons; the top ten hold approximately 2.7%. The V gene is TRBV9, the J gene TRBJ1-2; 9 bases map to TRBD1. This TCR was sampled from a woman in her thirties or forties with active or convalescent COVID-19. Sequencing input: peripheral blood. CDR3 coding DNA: TGTGCCAGCAGCGTGCGAAGCACTACAACAGGGGGCGGCTATGGCTACACCTTC. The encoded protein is CASSVRSTTTGGGYGYTF. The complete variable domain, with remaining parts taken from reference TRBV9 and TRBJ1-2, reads DSGVTQTPKHLITATGQRVTLRCSPRSGDLSVYWYQQSLDQGLQFLIQYYNGEERAKGNILERFSAQQFPDLHSELNLSSLELGDSALYFCASSVRSTTTGGGYGYTFGSGTRLTVV.